A single sample gave rise to the 5 T cell receptor beta chains below, sequenced in a study of cytomegalovirus exposure and HLA in healthy donors. Clones were sequenced by immunoSEQ multiplex PCR, and TCRdb holds only the in-frame ones, with some missing. The table includes approximately 200,000 clones, under 95% detected once. The material sequenced was PBMCs. The receptors shown here come from a woman aged 18-30 years in good health and CMV-seronegative.

V is TRBV7-9 and J is TRBJ2-1; 7 bases align to TRBD1. V lost 1 base and J lost 4; bases outside the gene matches: 4. Germline CDR1 and CDR2: SEHNR and FQNEAQ (reference sequence). The CDR3 consists of 15 residues. CDR3 in DNA: TGTGCCAGCAGCTTAGAAGCAGGGGGTTACAATGAGCAGTTCTTC. Residues: CASSLEAGGYNEQFF.

This chain connects TRBV15 to TRBJ1-1, with TRBD1 as a possible D gene (6 bases). CDR3 size: 13 residues. Trimming cost V 5 bases and J 3 bases, with 10 bases left between them. Germline lookup yields CDR1 LNHNV and CDR2 YYDKDF (reference sequence). The CDR3 sequence: CATSGRGDTEAFF. CDR3 sequence (DNA): TGTGCCACCAGCGGCAGGGGCGACACTGAAGCTTTCTTT.

CDR3 protein: CAISARVPYEQYF. The CDR3 DNA follows: TGTGCCATCTCAGCCAGGGTCCCCTACGAGCAGTACTTC. The J gene is TRBJ2-7, the V gene TRBV10-3; D is possibly TRBD1 (5 bases). The CDR3 runs to 13 residues. CDR1 and CDR2 from the germline V gene are ENHRY and SYGVKD. V lost 8 bases, J lost 2 bases, and 13 bases lay in between.

CDR3: CASSMSDRGTLNSPLHF. The CDR3 DNA follows: TGTGCCAGTAGTATGTCGGACAGGGGAACCCTTAATTCACCCCTCCACTTT. The rearrangement joins TRBV19 to TRBJ1-6; 9 nucleotides align to TRBD1. CDR1 is LNHDA and CDR2 is SQIVND in the germline V gene (reference sequence). V lost 3 bases, J lost 6 bases, and 9 bases stayed unmatched. The CDR3 length is 17 residues.

The rearrangement links TRBV27 to TRBJ1-1; 7 bases are shared with TRBD1. V was pared by 5 bases and J by 0 bases, with 21 bases of the junction left unmatched. The CDR3 spans 20 residues. Per the germline V gene, CDR1 is MNHEY and CDR2 is SMNVEV (reference sequence). CDR3 sequence reads: CASSATRQGSTGLMNTEAFF. DNA for the CDR3: TGTGCCAGCAGTGCGACCCGACAGGGTTCGACGGGCCTCATGAACACTGAAGCTTTCTTT.